A single sample is the source of the 18 T cell receptor beta chains below, sequenced in a study of T cells in Graves' hyperthyroidism and ophthalmopathy. What was amplified from RNA transcripts were TCR beta CDR3 regions. The HTBI primer set drove a first-round RT-PCR of the TCR CDR3. TCRdb re-called the multiplex PCR reads with MiXCR, one entry per CDR3 protein. The sample lists about 400,000 distinct CDR3 sequences; approximately 14% were seen once. Sequenced material: blood. These receptors came from a woman under 30 with Graves' hyperthyroidism.

This clonotype was recorded many times. The chain has TRBV2 and TRBJ2-5; no clear D gene. The germline V and J ends were trimmed by 3 bases and 1 base, with 9 bases remaining between them. Germline values: CDR1 SNHLY, CDR2 FYNNEI. The CDR3 covers 14 residues. The CDR3 reads CASSDGRFQETQYF. The CDR3 DNA reads TGTGCCAGCAGTGACGGACGCTTCCAAGAGACCCAGTACTTC.

This clonotype turned up a few times. The rearrangement links TRBV5-1 to TRBJ1-6, with no clear D. V was cut by 3 bases and J by 0 bases, with 10 bases left in between. This CDR3 comprises 16 residues. Germline-derived CDR1 and CDR2 are SGHRS and YFSETQ. CDR3 DNA: TGCGCCAGCAGCTGGACCATGAGCTCCTATAATTCACCCCTCCACTTT. This gives the protein CASSWTMSSYNSPLHF. Complete variable domain (other parts from reference TRBV5-1 and TRBJ1-6): KAGVTQTPRYLIKTRGQQVTLSCSPISGHRSVSWYQQTPGQGLQFLFEYFSETQRNKGNFPGRFSGRQFSNSRSEMNVSTLELGDSALYLCASSWTMSSYNSPLHFGNGTRLTVT.

This clonotype was seen repeatedly, ten times or more. This chain joins TRBV5-8 and TRBJ2-3; 11 positions match TRBD2. The CDR3 loop spans 15 amino acids. V gave up 3 bases and J gave up 5 bases; unmatched junction bases: 5. Germline-derived CDR1 and CDR2 are SGHTS and YDEGEE. The CDR3 region has the DNA TGTGCCAGCAGCTCCGCGACTAGCGGGGTAGATACGCAGTATTTT. As protein: CASSSATSGVDTQYF.

The chain couples TRBV28 to TRBJ2-2; TRBD2 aligns across 13 bases. Germline CDR1 is MDHEN and CDR2 is SYDVKM. V was pared by 2 bases and J by 8 bases, with 5 bases of the junction left unmatched. The CDR3 runs to 16 residues. CDR3 sequence: CASSLQTSGRRGELFF. The DNA of the CDR3 is TGTGCCAGCAGTTTACAGACTAGCGGGAGGAGGGGGGAGCTGTTTTTT. The full variable domain, its missing parts supplied by reference TRBV28 and TRBJ2-2, is DVKVTQSSRYLVKRTGEKVFLECVQDMDHENMFWYRQDPGLGLRLIYFSYDVKMKEKGDIPEGYSVSREKKERFSLILESASTNQTSMYLCASSLQTSGRRGELFFGEGSRLTVL.

This clonotype was observed many times. This rearrangement joins TRBV12-3 or TRBV12-4 to TRBJ1-5; D is undetermined. The V gene lost 6 bases and the J gene lost 0 bases, with 15 bases spanning the gap. There are 16 residues in the CDR3. The CDR3 DNA sequence: TGTGCCAGCAGCTCGGCCCCCGCGGGTAGCAATCAGCCCCAGCATTTT. It is translated as CASSSAPAGSNQPQHF.

This clonotype was detected only a few times. Given a much more abundant clone one base away, this may be a read error. J is TRBJ1-5 and V is TRBV24-1; 11 nucleotides align to TRBD1. The V and J ends lost 4 bases and 5 bases, in that order; junction bases with no gene match: 6. The CDR3 has 16 residues. Per the germline V gene, CDR1 is KGHDR and CDR2 is SFDVKD. Written as DNA, the CDR3 is TGTGCCACCAGTGAGAGGGGACAGGGGGGCGATCAGCCCCAGCATTTT. Protein sequence: CATSERGQGGDQPQHF.

This clonotype was seen ten or more times. The chain links TRBV4-1 to TRBJ2-3; D is unclear. V was cut by 1 base and J by 6 bases, with 14 bases left in between. CDR3 size: 15 residues. From germline, CDR1 is MGHRA and CDR2 YSYEKL. CDR3 nucleotide sequence: TGCGCCAGCAGCCAAGTTGGAGTGTTCTCCGATACGCAGTATTTT. Amino acid sequence: CASSQVGVFSDTQYF.

Details on this clonotype: Since a much larger clone is just one base distant, this may be a read error. The chain has TRBV20-1 and TRBJ2-1; 9 bases agree with TRBD1. CDR1 DFQATT and CDR2 SNEGSKA come from the germline V gene (reference sequence). The CDR3 totals 14 residues. J gave up 6 bases and V 1 base, and 4 bases lay outside the gene matches. The CDR3 bases are TGCAGTGCTAGAGGGACAGGGGATCCCAATGAGCAGTTCTTC. Residues: CSARGTGDPNEQFF.

This clonotype has ten or more counts. The chain links TRBV9 to TRBJ1-4, with D possibly matching TRBD1 (5 bases). This CDR3 has 15 residues. Between the trimmed V and J ends, which lost 0 bases and 5 bases, there was a span of 11 bases. CDR1 is SGDLS, CDR2 YYNGEE, per germline. Here the CDR3 DNA reads TGTGCCAGCAGCGTAGAAGGACACCCGAATGAAAAACTGTTTTTT. Protein sequence: CASSVEGHPNEKLFF.

The V call is TRBV19, the J call TRBJ2-4; a possible D gene is TRBD2 (6 bases). Per the germline V gene, CDR1 is LNHDA and CDR2 is SQIVND (reference sequence). V dropped 6 bases and J dropped 12 bases, with 18 bases sitting between them. The CDR3 loop spans 13 amino acids. DNA of the CDR3: TGTGCCAGTAGCCCCGGGACTCTCAGGGCTCAGTACTTC. It translates to CASSPGTLRAQYF.

Ten or more counts support this clonotype. The chain uses TRBV12-3 or TRBV12-4 and TRBJ2-2; 9 bases map to TRBD1. The junction had 12 bases not matched to a gene; V was cut back by 7 bases and J by 6 bases. The CDR3 length is 16 residues. The CDR3 loop reads CASTARGQGRPGELFF. The CDR3 DNA follows: TGTGCCAGCACGGCTCGGGGACAGGGTAGGCCCGGGGAGCTGTTTTTT.

This clonotype was seen ten or more times. This chain links TRBV3-1 with TRBJ1-3, with 7 bases lining up with TRBD1. There are 14 residues in the CDR3. J was trimmed by 5 bases and V by 5 bases; bases with no gene match: 6. From germline, CDR1 is LGHDT and CDR2 YNNKEL (reference sequence). The CDR3 DNA is TGTGCCAGCAGCTCACAGGGGTTACGAAACACCATATATTTT. It encodes CASSSQGLRNTIYF.

The V gene is TRBV19, the J gene TRBJ2-4; no reliable D call. Germline values: CDR1 LNHDA, CDR2 SQIVND (reference sequence). V lost 6 bases, J lost 0 bases, and 9 bases lay in between. The CDR3 length is 14 residues. The CDR3 region has the DNA TGTGCCAGTAGCCCTCAAATAGCCAAAAACATTCAGTACTTC. This codes for CASSPQIAKNIQYF.

This clonotype was seen ten or more times. This sequence joins TRBV28 and TRBJ2-7; a weak D match, TRBD2 (7 bases). V lost 3 bases to trimming and J lost 7 bases, with 16 bases between them. CDR1 MDHEN and CDR2 SYDVKM come from the germline V gene. The CDR3 has 14 residues. CDR3 in amino acids: CASSLRGGKNEQYF. CDR3 sequence (DNA): TGTGCCAGCAGTTTGAGGGGGGGAAAAAATGAGCAGTACTTC.

This clonotype has ten or more counts. This rearrangement joins TRBV2 to TRBJ2-1; 8 bases fit TRBD1. The CDR3 totals 15 residues. V lost 5 bases, J lost 7 bases, and 10 bases stayed unmatched. Germline V CDR1 and CDR2: SNHLY, FYNNEI. The CDR3 is CASSISGTGINEQFF. The CDR3 bases are TGTGCCAGCAGTATATCCGGGACAGGCATAAATGAGCAGTTCTTC.

The chain recombines TRBV5-1 with TRBJ1-4; TRBD1 is a possible D gene (5 bases). The CDR3 is 16 amino acids. V gave up 3 bases and J gave up 0 bases, with 12 bases separating them. The germline V gene encodes CDR1 SGHRS and CDR2 YFSETQ. The CDR3 region is CASSWFGTATNEKLFF. CDR3 nucleotide sequence: TGCGCCAGCAGCTGGTTCGGGACGGCAACTAATGAAAAACTGTTTTTT.

The rearrangement uses TRBV6-9 and TRBJ2-7; 13 bases are shared with TRBD2. The germline gives CDR1 MNHGY, CDR2 SVAAGI. V shed 4 bases, J shed 5 bases, and the junction held 11 bases outside the gene matches. The CDR3 is 17 residues long. The CDR3 sequence is CASSCLGTSGEPHEQYF. In DNA form, the CDR3 reads TGTGCCAGCAGTTGCCTTGGGACTAGCGGGGAACCCCACGAGCAGTACTTC.

The chain uses TRBV7-2 and TRBJ2-3; D not resolved. V was clipped by 1 base and J by 2 bases, with 7 bases between them. The CDR3 is made up of 14 amino acids. Germline assignment: CDR1 SGHTA and CDR2 FQGNSA. The CDR3 loop is CASSLELNTDTQYF. CDR3 coding DNA: TGTGCCAGCAGCTTAGAACTGAACACAGATACGCAGTATTTT.